The clone carrying this T cell receptor (beta chain) was detected once. The CDR3 covers 24 residues. Assay used: immunoSEQ multiplex PCR; TCRdb lists only in-frame clones, some missing. The sample has roughly 200,000 clones; over 75% are singletons. These data belong to a study of blood T cell repertoires in COVID-19. On the study more broadly: The United States, Italy and Spain were the sources of the acute and convalescent COVID-19 samples. T cells, B-cell-depleted T cells, or PBMCs supplied cDNA or gDNA.

The chain has TRBV21-1 and TRBJ1-3; no DNA check was done on the table's D call, TRBD1. TRBV21-1 is an annotated pseudogene. This clonotype was obtained from a person between 65 and 80 years old with COVID-19, enrolled during active disease. Source material: peripheral blood. The CDR3 loop reads CASRTILSRSGTGAVRLFGNTIYF. Written as DNA, the CDR3 is TGTGCCAGCAGGACTATCTTATCTCGGTCGGGGACAGGGGCAGTGAGGCTATTCGGGAACACCATATATTTT.